This record looks at one T cell receptor beta chain sequence and its context. The TCR beta repertoire was assessed by survey-level immunoSEQ sequencing. Using immunoSEQ multiplex PCR, the repertoire was profiled, and TCRdb retains in-frame clones only, with some absent. The profile shows some 48,000 clones, just over 90% of them singletons. CDR1 is SGDLS, CDR2 YYNGEE, per germline. There are 16 residues in the CDR3. V lost 0 bases, J lost 5 bases, and 8 bases stayed unmatched. V and J are TRBV9 and TRBJ2-5; the match to TRBD2 covers 9 bases. The sequencing input was PBMCs. This clonotype was obtained from a man in his forties with rheumatoid arthritis. Here the CDR3 reads CASSVVGSGSSETQYF. CDR3 coding DNA: TGTGCCAGCAGCGTAGTGGGTAGCGGGAGTTCGGAGACCCAGTACTTC. The full variable domain, with the rest looked up from reference TRBV9 and TRBJ2-5, is DSGVTQTPKHLITATGQRVTLRCSPRSGDLSVYWYQQSLDQGLQFLIQYYNGEERAKGNILERFSAQQFPDLHSELNLSSLELGDSALYFCASSVVGSGSSETQYFGPGTRLLVL.